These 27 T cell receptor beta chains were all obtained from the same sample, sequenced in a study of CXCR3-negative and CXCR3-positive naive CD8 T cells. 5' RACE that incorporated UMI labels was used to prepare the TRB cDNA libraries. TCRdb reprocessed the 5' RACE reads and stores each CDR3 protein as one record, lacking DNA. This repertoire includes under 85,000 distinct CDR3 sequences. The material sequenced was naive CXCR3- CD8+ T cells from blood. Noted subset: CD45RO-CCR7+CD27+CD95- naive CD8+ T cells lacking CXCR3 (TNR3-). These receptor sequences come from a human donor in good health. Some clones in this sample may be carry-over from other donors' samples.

This CDR3 is CASSPGLAGAQETQYF. This chain joins TRBV3-1 and TRBJ2-5; TCRdb's D gene call, TRBD2, goes unchecked for lack of DNA. The CDR3 loop spans 16 amino acids. CDR1 LGHDT and CDR2 YNNKEL come from the germline V gene (reference sequence).

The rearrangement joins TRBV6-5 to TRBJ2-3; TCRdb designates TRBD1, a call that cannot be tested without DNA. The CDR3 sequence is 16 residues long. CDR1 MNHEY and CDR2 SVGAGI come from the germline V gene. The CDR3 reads CASSPLPGANTDTQYF.

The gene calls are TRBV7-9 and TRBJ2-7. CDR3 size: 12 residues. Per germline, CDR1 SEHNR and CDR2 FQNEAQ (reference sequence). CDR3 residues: CASSLVVYEQYF.

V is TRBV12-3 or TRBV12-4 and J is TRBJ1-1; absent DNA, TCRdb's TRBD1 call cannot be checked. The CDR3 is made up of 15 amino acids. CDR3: CASSSEGGLNTEAFF.

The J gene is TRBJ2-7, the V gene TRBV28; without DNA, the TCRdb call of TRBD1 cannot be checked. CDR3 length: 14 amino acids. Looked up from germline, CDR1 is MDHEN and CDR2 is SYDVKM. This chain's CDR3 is CASSAGQGSSEQYF. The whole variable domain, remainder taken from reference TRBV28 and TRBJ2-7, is DVKVTQSSRYLVKRTGEKVFLECVQDMDHENMFWYRQDPGLGLRLIYFSYDVKMKEKGDIPEGYSVSREKKERFSLILESASTNQTSMYLCASSAGQGSSEQYFGPGTRLTVT.

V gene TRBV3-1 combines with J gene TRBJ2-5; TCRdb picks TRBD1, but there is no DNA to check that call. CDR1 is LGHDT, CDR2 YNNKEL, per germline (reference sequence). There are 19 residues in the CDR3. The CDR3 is CASRDGAFRGNGKQETQYF.

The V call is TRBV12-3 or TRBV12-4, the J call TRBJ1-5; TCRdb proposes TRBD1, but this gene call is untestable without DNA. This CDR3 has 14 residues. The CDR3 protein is CASSLSRGLQPQHF.

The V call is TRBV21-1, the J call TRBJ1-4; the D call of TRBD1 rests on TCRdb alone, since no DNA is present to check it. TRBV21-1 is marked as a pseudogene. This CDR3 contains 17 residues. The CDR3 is CASSKGLRARGEEKLFF.

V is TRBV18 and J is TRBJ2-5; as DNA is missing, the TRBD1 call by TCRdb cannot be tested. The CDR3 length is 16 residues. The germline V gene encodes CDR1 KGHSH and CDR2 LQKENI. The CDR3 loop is CASSPTGTGVDETQYF.

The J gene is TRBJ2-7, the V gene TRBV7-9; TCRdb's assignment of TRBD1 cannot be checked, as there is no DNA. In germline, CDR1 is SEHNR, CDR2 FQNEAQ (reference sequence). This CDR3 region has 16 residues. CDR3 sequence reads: CASSFPGQGSSYEQYF.

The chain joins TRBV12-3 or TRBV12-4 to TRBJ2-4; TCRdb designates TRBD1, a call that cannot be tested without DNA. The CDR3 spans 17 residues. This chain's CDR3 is CASSTAQGPPSKNIQYF.

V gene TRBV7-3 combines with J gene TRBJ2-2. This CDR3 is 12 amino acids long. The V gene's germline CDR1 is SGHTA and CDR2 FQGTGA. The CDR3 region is CASGDHTGELFF.

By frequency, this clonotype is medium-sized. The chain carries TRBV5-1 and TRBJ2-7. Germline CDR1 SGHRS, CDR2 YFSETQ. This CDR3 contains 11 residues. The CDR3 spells CASSLGYEQYF.

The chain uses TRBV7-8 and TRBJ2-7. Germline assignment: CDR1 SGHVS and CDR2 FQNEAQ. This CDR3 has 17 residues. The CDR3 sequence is CASSLAPIGVLGYEQYF.

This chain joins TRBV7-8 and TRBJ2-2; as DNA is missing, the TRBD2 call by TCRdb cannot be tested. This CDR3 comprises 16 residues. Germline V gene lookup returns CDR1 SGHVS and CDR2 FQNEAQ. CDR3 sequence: CASTLYLAANTGELFF.

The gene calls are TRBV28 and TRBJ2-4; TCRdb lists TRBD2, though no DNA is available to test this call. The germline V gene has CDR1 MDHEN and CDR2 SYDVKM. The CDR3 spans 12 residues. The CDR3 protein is CASSWGWGPTKF.

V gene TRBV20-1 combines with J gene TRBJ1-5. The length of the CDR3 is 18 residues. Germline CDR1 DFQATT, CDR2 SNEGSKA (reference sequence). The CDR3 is CSARDAQGPGDSNQPQHF.

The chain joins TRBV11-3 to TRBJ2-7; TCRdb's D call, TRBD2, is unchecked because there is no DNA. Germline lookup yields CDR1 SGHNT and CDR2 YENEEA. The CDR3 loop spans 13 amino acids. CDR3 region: CASSSGLAGEQYF.

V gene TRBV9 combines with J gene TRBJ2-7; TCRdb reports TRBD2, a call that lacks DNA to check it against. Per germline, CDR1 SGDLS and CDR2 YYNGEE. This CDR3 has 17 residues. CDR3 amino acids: CASSVIGLASISYEQYF.

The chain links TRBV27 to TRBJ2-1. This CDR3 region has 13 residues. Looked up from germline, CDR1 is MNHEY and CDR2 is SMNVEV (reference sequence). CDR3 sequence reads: CASRDSSYNEQFF.

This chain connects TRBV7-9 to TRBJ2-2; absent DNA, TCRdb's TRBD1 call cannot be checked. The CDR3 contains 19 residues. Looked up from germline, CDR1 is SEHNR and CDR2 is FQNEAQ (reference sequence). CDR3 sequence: CASSLGPLWGGMDTGELFF.

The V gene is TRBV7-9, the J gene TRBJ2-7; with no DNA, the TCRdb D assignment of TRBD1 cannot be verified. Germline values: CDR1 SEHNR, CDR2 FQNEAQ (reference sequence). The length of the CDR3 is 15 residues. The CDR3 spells CASSPQPGQHYEQYF.

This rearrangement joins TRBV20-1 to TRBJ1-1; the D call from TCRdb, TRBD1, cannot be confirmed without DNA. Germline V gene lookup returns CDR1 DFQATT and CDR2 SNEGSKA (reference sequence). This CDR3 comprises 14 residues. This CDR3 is CSARLPDRVTEAFF.

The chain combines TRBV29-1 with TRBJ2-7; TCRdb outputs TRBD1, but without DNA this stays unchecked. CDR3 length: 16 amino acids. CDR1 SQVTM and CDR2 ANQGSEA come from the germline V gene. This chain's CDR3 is CSVEDPKAGTAYEQYF.

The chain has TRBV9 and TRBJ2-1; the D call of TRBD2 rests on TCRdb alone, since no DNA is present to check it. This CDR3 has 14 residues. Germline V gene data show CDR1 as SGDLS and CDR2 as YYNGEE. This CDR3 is CASSSGGGVNEQFF. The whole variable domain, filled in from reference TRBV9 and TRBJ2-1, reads DSGVTQTPKHLITATGQRVTLRCSPRSGDLSVYWYQQSLDQGLQFLIQYYNGEERAKGNILERFSAQQFPDLHSELNLSSLELGDSALYFCASSSGGGVNEQFFGPGTRLTVL.

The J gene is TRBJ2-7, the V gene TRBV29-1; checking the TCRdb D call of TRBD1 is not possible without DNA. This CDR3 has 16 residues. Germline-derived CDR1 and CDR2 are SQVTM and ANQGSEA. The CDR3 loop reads CSVEDPGTGSQRGQYF.

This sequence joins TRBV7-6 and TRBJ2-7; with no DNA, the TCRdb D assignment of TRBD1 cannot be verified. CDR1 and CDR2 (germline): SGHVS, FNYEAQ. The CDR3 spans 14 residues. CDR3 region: CASSLGAGDYEQYF.